These 26 T cell receptor beta chains originate from one sample sequenced in a study of T cell repertoires in cytomegalovirus infection. Using its own MiXCR run on the reads, TCRdb lists one record per CDR3 protein. Among hundreds of thousands of distinct CDR3 sequences listed, 17% were seen once. Sequenced input: PBMCs. Receptors originate from a human donor in good health (CMV status not recorded). Some clones in this sample may be carry-over from other donors' samples.

The chain carries TRBV28 and TRBJ1-1, with D perhaps TRBD1 (5 bases). V was clipped by 7 bases and J by 11 bases, with 20 bases between them. Germline V lookup: CDR1 MDHEN, CDR2 SYDVKM. This CDR3 region has 13 residues. CDR3 DNA: TGTGCCAGCATGAATGGGGCCCTTTTGAGGGCTTTCTTT. This gives the protein CASMNGALLRAFF.

This clonotype occurred a few times. The chain carries TRBV14 and TRBJ1-3; no clear D gene. In germline, CDR1 is SGHDN, CDR2 FVKESK. V lost 1 base and J lost 0, with 13 bases in between. CDR3 size: 17 residues. The CDR3 loop is CASSQANGYLSGNTIYF. DNA for the CDR3: TGTGCCAGCAGCCAAGCGAATGGGTACCTCTCTGGAAACACCATATATTTT.

V usage is TRBV12-3 or TRBV12-4 and J usage is TRBJ1-2, with D perhaps TRBD1 (6 bases). The CDR3 has 15 residues. V was pared by 5 bases and J by 4 bases, with 17 bases between. The CDR3 DNA reads TGTGCCAGCAGTCTATCCGCCGGGACAAGCTATGGCTACACCTTC. Translation gives CASSLSAGTSYGYTF.

This chain uses TRBV7-9 with TRBJ2-1; the D gene is possibly TRBD1 (6 bases). The CDR3 runs 18 residues. Trimming pared 4 bases from V and 1 base from J, leaving 20 bases between. Germline CDR1 is SEHNR and CDR2 is FQNEAQ (reference sequence). As DNA, the CDR3 is TGTGCCAGCAGCTCGCCAGGGGACATTTGGAGATCCTACAATGAGCAGTTCTTC. Protein product: CASSSPGDIWRSYNEQFF.

This clonotype has a handful of counts. The chain uses TRBV12-3 or TRBV12-4 and TRBJ1-2, with D possibly matching TRBD1 (5 bases). The length of the CDR3 is 14 residues. The V and J ends lost 3 bases and 6 bases respectively, with 14 bases between them. CDR3 coding DNA: TGTGCCAGCAGTTTTGGGCAGGGTTTGAATGGCTACACCTTC. Protein: CASSFGQGLNGYTF.

This clonotype showed up just a few times. The chain has TRBV20-1 and TRBJ1-2; D not certain. V gave up 3 bases and J gave up 0 bases, with 8 bases separating them. CDR3 length: 13 amino acids. Germline V CDR1 and CDR2: DFQATT, SNEGSKA (reference sequence). The CDR3 sequence: CSAREQPNYGYTF. The CDR3, as DNA: TGCAGTGCTAGGGAACAACCTAACTATGGCTACACCTTC.

This clonotype was observed a few times. The chain's CDR3 is CASSRDRGAGYTF. The CDR3, as DNA: TGTGCCAGCAGTCGGGACAGGGGTGCTGGCTACACCTTC. The chain uses TRBV12-3 or TRBV12-4 and TRBJ1-2, with 10 bases fitting TRBD1. This CDR3 spans 13 amino acids. Trimming cost V 5 bases and J 7 bases; bases outside gene matches: 4.

V is TRBV2 and J is TRBJ2-1, with 7 bases matching TRBD2. This CDR3 is built from 15 residues. J gave up 0 bases and V 7 bases, and 6 bases lay outside the gene matches. CDR1 is SNHLY, CDR2 FYNNEI, per germline. This CDR3 reads CASTGGSSSYNEQFF. In DNA, the CDR3 is TGTGCCAGCACGGGGGGTTCCAGCTCCTACAATGAGCAGTTCTTC.

This clonotype was detected only a few times. The chain has TRBV14 and TRBJ1-3; unclear D gene. Germline V lookup: CDR1 SGHDN, CDR2 FVKESK. This CDR3 region has 15 residues. V lost 1 base and J 4 bases, leaving 11 bases between the germline ends. The CDR3, as DNA: TGTGCCAGCAGCCAAGTCGGGCTTTGGGGAAACACCATATATTTT. Translating it yields CASSQVGLWGNTIYF.

This clonotype was counted ten times or more. The chain links TRBV6-5 to TRBJ2-7; TRBD2 agrees at 7 bases. This CDR3 is built from 16 residues. V was pared by 2 bases and J by 6 bases, with 13 bases of the junction left unmatched. The germline gives CDR1 MNHEY, CDR2 SVGAGI. As DNA, the CDR3 is TGTGCCAGCAGTTACCTGGGACTACCATCTACGTTCGAGCAGTACTTC. Protein: CASSYLGLPSTFEQYF.

This clonotype was seen only a few times. This chain uses TRBV5-1 with TRBJ2-7; 7 positions agree with TRBD1. J gave up 4 bases and V 5 bases, and 6 bases lay outside the gene matches. CDR1 and CDR2 (germline): SGHRS, YFSETQ. This CDR3 has 13 residues. The CDR3: CASSFGQEYEQYF. The CDR3 DNA sequence: TGCGCCAGCAGTTTCGGACAGGAGTACGAGCAGTACTTC. The full variable domain, with the rest looked up from reference TRBV5-1 and TRBJ2-7, is KAGVTQTPRYLIKTRGQQVTLSCSPISGHRSVSWYQQTPGQGLQFLFEYFSETQRNKGNFPGRFSGRQFSNSRSEMNVSTLELGDSALYLCASSFGQEYEQYFGPGTRLTVT.

This clonotype was counted at least ten times. The genes are TRBV11-2 and TRBJ2-1, with TRBD2 as a possible D gene (5 bases). From germline, CDR1 is SGHAT and CDR2 FQNNGV. The length of the CDR3 is 15 residues. The V end was cut by 1 base, the J end by 8 bases, with 15 bases between. The CDR3 loop is CASSLATSGVHEQFF. The CDR3 DNA sequence: TGTGCCAGCAGCTTAGCTACTTCCGGGGTACATGAGCAGTTCTTC.

This clonotype was picked up one time. The chain has TRBV18 and TRBJ2-2; 9 nucleotides align to TRBD1. V shed 3 bases, J shed 7 bases, and the junction held 6 bases outside the gene matches. The CDR3 loop spans 15 amino acids. The germline V gene encodes CDR1 KGHSH and CDR2 LQKENI. CDR3 region: CASSPDRGDGGELFF. The CDR3 nucleotides read TGTGCCAGCTCACCGGACAGGGGAGATGGCGGGGAGCTGTTTTTT.

In this sample, this clonotype turned up many times. The CDR3 protein is CASKVRDRGYGYTF. In DNA, the CDR3 is TGTGCCAGCAAGGTCCGGGACAGGGGCTATGGCTACACCTTC. The chain has TRBV6-1 and TRBJ1-2; 10 nucleotides line up with TRBD1. This CDR3 contains 14 residues. V lost 7 bases to trimming and J lost 4 bases; unmatched junction nucleotides: 6. Germline-derived CDR1 and CDR2 are MNHNS and SASEGT.

The J gene is TRBJ1-2, the V gene TRBV27, with a tentative D call TRBD1 (6 bases). Germline CDR1 is MNHEY and CDR2 is SMNVEV (reference sequence). V lost 5 bases to trimming and J lost 4 bases, with 23 bases between them. The CDR3 totals 17 residues. DNA of the CDR3: TGTGCCAGCAGTACGAAGTCCGGACAGAGTGCGATCTATGGCTACACCTTC. This encodes CASSTKSGQSAIYGYTF.

This clonotype was detected a few times. This chain joins TRBV6-6 and TRBJ1-5; TRBD1 agrees at 7 bases. The ends lost 0 bases at V and 6 bases at J; junction bases unmatched: 8. Germline CDR1 MNHNY, CDR2 SVGAGI (reference sequence). This CDR3 has 16 amino acids. DNA for the CDR3: TGTGCCAGCAGTTACTCGTCACAGGGGTGGGTTCAGCCCCAGCATTTT. It encodes CASSYSSQGWVQPQHF.

At least ten counts were recorded for this clonotype. The chain combines TRBV4-2 with TRBJ1-2, with D hard to call. Per germline, CDR1 LGHNA and CDR2 YNFKEQ. V was cut by 1 base and J by 5 bases, with 14 bases left in between. The CDR3 totals 15 residues. CDR3 sequence: CASSQAVGLQYGYTF. The CDR3 nucleotides read TGTGCCAGCAGCCAAGCGGTGGGGTTACAGTATGGCTACACCTTC.

In the case of this clonotype: This may be a read error: a much more frequent sequence differs by one nucleotide. The V and J genes are TRBV7-2 and TRBJ2-7; perhaps TRBD2 as D (5 bases). Trimming removed 6 bases at V and 3 bases at J, with 18 bases between. The CDR3 spans 15 residues. Germline assignment: CDR1 SGHTA and CDR2 FQGNSA. CDR3 residues: CASSFSRERNYEQYF. The CDR3 DNA follows: TGTGCCAGCAGTTTTTCTCGGGAAAGGAACTACGAGCAGTACTTC. Based on the CDR3 plus reference TRBV7-2 and TRBJ2-7, the full variable domain is GAGVSQSPSNKVTEKGKDVELRCDPISGHTALYWYRQSLGQGLEFLIYFQGNSAPDKSGLPSDRFSAERTGGSVSTLTIQRTQQEDSAVYLCASSFSRERNYEQYFGPGTRLTVT.

The V call is TRBV2, the J call TRBJ2-3; no definite D call. Germline CDR1 and CDR2: SNHLY and FYNNEI. The CDR3 totals 11 residues. The V gene lost 8 bases and the J gene lost 4 bases, with 7 bases spanning the gap. The CDR3 nucleotides are TGTGCCAGCGTGTTGGCAGATACGCAGTATTTT. Translating gives CASVLADTQYF.

This clonotype was recorded many times. This chain joins TRBV6-1 and TRBJ2-2, with TRBD1 matching over 7 bases. V lost 6 bases to trimming and J lost 2 bases; unmatched junction nucleotides: 6. The CDR3 is 15 residues long. Germline-derived CDR1 and CDR2 are MNHNS and SASEGT. The chain's CDR3 is CASSAGTANTGELFF. CDR3 bases: TGTGCCAGCAGCGCCGGGACAGCTAACACCGGGGAGCTGTTTTTT.

The chain couples TRBV7-9 to TRBJ2-2, with D uncertain. V lost 5 bases, J lost 6 bases, and 10 bases lay in between. Germline CDR1 is SEHNR and CDR2 is FQNEAQ (reference sequence). This CDR3 spans 13 amino acids. The CDR3 sequence: CASSPDLAGELFF. The CDR3, as DNA: TGTGCCAGCAGCCCCGATTTGGCCGGGGAGCTGTTTTTT. The whole variable domain, remainder taken from reference TRBV7-9 and TRBJ2-2, is DTGVSQNPRHKITKRGQNVTFRCDPISEHNRLYWYRQTLGQGPEFLTYFQNEAQLEKSRLLSDRFSAERPKGSFSTLEIQRTEQGDSAMYLCASSPDLAGELFFGEGSRLTVL.

A few counts support this clonotype. The J gene is TRBJ2-3, the V gene TRBV5-4; D uncertain. The CDR3 loop spans 14 amino acids. Trimming left V 4 bases short and J 2 bases short, with 11 bases between. Per the germline V gene, CDR1 is SGHNT and CDR2 is YYREEE (reference sequence). The CDR3: CASSKDLFTDTQYF. CDR3 sequence (DNA): TGTGCCAGCAGCAAGGATCTCTTCACAGATACGCAGTATTTT.

This rearrangement joins TRBV2 to TRBJ2-1, with 14 bases identical to TRBD2. The CDR3 is 20 residues long. Per germline, CDR1 SNHLY and CDR2 FYNNEI. The trim removed 4 bases at V and 3 bases at J, leaving 14 bases unmatched. CDR3 nucleotide sequence: TGTGCCAGCAGTGTAACCGGGACTAGCGGGGGACAATCCAACTACAATGAGCAGTTCTTC. Protein: CASSVTGTSGGQSNYNEQFF.

The rearrangement links TRBV6-6 to TRBJ1-4; D remains ambiguous. The CDR3 loop spans 14 amino acids. Looked up from germline, CDR1 is MNHNY and CDR2 is SVGAGI (reference sequence). Trimming removed 6 bases from V and 8 bases from J, with 16 bases in between. The CDR3 region is CASSPSYEGEKLFF. In DNA form, the CDR3 reads TGTGCCAGCAGCCCTAGTTACGAGGGCGAAAAACTGTTTTTT.

As concerns this clonotype: One junction end disagrees with the germline gene, perhaps due to a read error. CDR3 nucleotide sequence: TGTGCCAGCAGCAAAGAGGGGAGCGGTTCCCGCAATGAGCAGTTCTTC. Translated: CASSKEGSGSRNEQFF. The chain links TRBV4-2 to TRBJ2-1, with D possibly called TRBD1 or TRBD2 (5 bases each). The CDR3 covers 16 residues. CDR1 LGHNA and CDR2 YNFKEQ come from the germline V gene.

The chain uses TRBV6-5 and TRBJ2-1, with a weak D call TRBD2 (6 bases). Per the germline V gene, CDR1 is MNHEY and CDR2 is SVGAGI. This CDR3 has 15 residues. The V end lost 6 bases, the J end lost 4 bases, and 16 bases lay between the germline ends. The CDR3 sequence is CASRRGQGTYNEQFF. In nucleotides, the CDR3 is TGTGCCAGCAGGCGGGGCCAGGGAACTTACAATGAGCAGTTCTTC.